The T cell receptor beta chain described here comes from a study of T cell responses to AZD1222 COVID-19 vaccine. For this clone: Its target is not known.

TCRdb's copy holds only in-frame clones and misses some; the assay was immunoSEQ multiplex PCR. The sample yields 100,000 to 150,000 clones, around 83% seen once. Findings and caveats of the study: None of the repertoires were sampled until the peak T cell response had passed. Donors, mostly white British, included more females; clonal diversity was possibly underestimated.

V lost 4 bases and J 1 base, leaving 16 bases between the germline ends. This CDR3 is 16 amino acids long. Germline loops: CDR1 MNHNS, CDR2 SASEGT. Sequenced here: peripheral blood, sampled 28 days after the second AZD1222 dose. The chain links TRBV6-1 to TRBJ2-5, with D perhaps matching TRBD1 (6 bases). The clonotype was recovered from an adult who received the AZD1222 COVID-19 vaccine. CDR3 sequence: CASSASTGSVQETQYF. In DNA form, the CDR3 reads TGTGCCAGCAGTGCTTCGACAGGTTCGGTCCAAGAGACCCAGTACTTC.